This T cell receptor (beta chain) was recorded in a study of blood T cell repertoires in COVID-19. Study at large: Acute-phase and convalescent COVID-19 samples originated in the United States, Italy and Spain. T cells, B-cell-depleted T cells, or PBMCs provided the cDNA or gDNA that served as material.

V was clipped by 1 base and J by 4 bases; unmatched bases: 10. CDR1 SGHVS and CDR2 FQNEAQ come from the germline V gene. This CDR3 has 18 amino acids. Per the authors' pipeline: Estimation of nucleated cell counts relied on the amplification of reference gene primers. Clones were sequenced by immunoSEQ multiplex PCR, and TCRdb holds only the in-frame ones, with some missing. V, J and clone size were drawn from that table, and D and trimming were deduced from the DNA. The repertoire consists of over 35,000 clones, with roughly 63% occurring once and the leading ten covering 5.5% to 6.5%. The material sequenced was peripheral blood. This receptor was identified in an elderly man with acute or convalescent COVID-19. V is TRBV7-8 and J is TRBJ1-1; 12 bases map to TRBD1. The CDR3 DNA sequence: TGTGCCAGCAGCTTAGAGGCCGGGACAGGGGGCTGGGGCACTGAAGCTTTCTTT. Residues: CASSLEAGTGGWGTEAFF.